Following are 7 T cell receptor beta chains from one sample sequenced in a study of T cells in Graves' hyperthyroidism and ophthalmopathy (dated by TCRdb to the late 2010s). The library was produced with multiplex PCR. TCRdb shows the sequencer as Illumina HiSeq 2000. The TCR beta CDR3 regions were amplified from the RNA transcripts. The TCR CDR3 was subjected to a first round of RT-PCR using the HTBI primer set and the Qiagen OneStep RT-PCR kit. In-frame beta chains were kept once TCRdb had trimmed the public reads at Q25 with fastp and called clones with MiXCR. Rows are combined by CDR3 protein, so each entry shows the most common genes and DNA. A total of roughly 300,000 distinct CDR3 sequences appear in this sample, about 14% of them only once. The ten most abundant clones make up under 30% of the sample. The specimen sequenced was blood. The receptors derive from a woman under 40 with Graves' hyperthyroidism.

This clonotype appeared many times. The chain is built from TRBV2 and TRBJ2-2; 10 nucleotides match TRBD2. CDR3 size: 14 residues. In germline, CDR1 is SNHLY, CDR2 FYNNEI. Germline trimming cut 7 bases from V and 8 bases from J; bases unmatched to any gene: 7. The CDR3 reads CASTVTSGIGELFF. CDR3 nucleotide sequence: TGTGCCAGCACAGTTACTAGCGGGATTGGGGAGCTGTTTTTT.

This clonotype appeared many times. This chain uses TRBV5-6 with TRBJ2-5; the D gene could be TRBD1 or TRBD2 (5 bases each). V was clipped by 0 bases and J by 4 bases, with 13 bases between them. The CDR3 extends over 15 amino acids. Germline V CDR1 and CDR2: SGHDT, YYEEEE. The CDR3 sequence is CASSLAMGVRETQYF. CDR3 nucleotides: TGTGCCAGCAGCTTGGCCATGGGGGTTCGAGAGACCCAGTACTTC.

Worth noting for this clonotype: This may arise from a read error, as a much more abundant clone is one base away. V is TRBV7-9 and J is TRBJ2-7; D perhaps matches TRBD1 (6 bases). Trimming cost V 5 bases and J 9 bases, with 17 bases left between them. The CDR3 totals 13 residues. Germline V lookup: CDR1 SEHNR, CDR2 FQNEAQ (reference sequence). The CDR3 reads CASSPPTGIGQYF. DNA of the CDR3: TGTGCCAGCAGCCCACCTACAGGGATCGGGCAGTACTTC. Looking up the rest from reference TRBV7-9 and TRBJ2-7 gives the full variable domain: DTGVSQNPRHKITKRGQNVTFRCDPISEHNRLYWYRQTLGQGPEFLTYFQNEAQLEKSRLLSDRFSAERPKGSFSTLEIQRTEQGDSAMYLCASSPPTGIGQYFGPGTRLTVT.

Ten or more counts support this clonotype. CDR3 sequence: CASVRDSRGYTF. CDR3 in DNA: TGTGCCAGCGTACGGGACAGTAGGGGCTACACCTTC. J is TRBJ1-2 and V is TRBV12-3 or TRBV12-4; the match to TRBD1 covers 7 bases. The CDR3 sequence is 12 residues long. Trimming cost V 8 bases and J 8 bases; bases outside gene matches: 8.

In its sample, this clonotype was seen a few times. This chain links TRBV20-1 with TRBJ1-5; possibly TRBD1 for D (6 bases). Germline-derived CDR1 and CDR2 are DFQATT and SNEGSKA (reference sequence). The CDR3 is made up of 15 amino acids. V dropped 6 bases and J dropped 6 bases, with 21 bases sitting between them. The CDR3 region has the DNA TGCAGTGCCAAAGGGAGGAGGGGGTCCCCTCAGCCCCAGCATTTT. This sequence encodes CSAKGRRGSPQPQHF.

The chain has TRBV10-3 and TRBJ2-1, with D tentatively TRBD1 (6 bases). V was trimmed by 11 bases and J by 5 bases, leaving 16 bases between them. The CDR3 loop spans 13 amino acids. Germline V CDR1 and CDR2: ENHRY, SYGVKD. The CDR3 region is CAARTGLNNEQFF. The DNA of the CDR3 is TGTGCCGCCCGAACAGGGTTGAACAATGAGCAGTTCTTC.

The chain joins TRBV7-2 to TRBJ2-1; 8 nucleotides line up with TRBD2. V lost 2 bases and J lost 8; bases outside the gene matches: 8. The germline gives CDR1 SGHTA, CDR2 FQGNSA. The CDR3 is made up of 15 amino acids. The CDR3 sequence is CASSLSRGGGYEQFF. CDR3 sequence (DNA): TGTGCCAGCAGCTTAAGCCGGGGGGGTGGCTATGAGCAGTTCTTC.